This TCR beta chain is from a study of T cells in localized non-small cell lung cancer. Study-wide results and caveats: Among blood samples, higher T cell density accompanied longer overall survival. Among the tissues sampled, uninvolved adjacent lung had the highest T cell clonality, above tumor.

Libraries were prepared by immunoSEQ multiplex PCR; TCRdb keeps only in-frame clonotypes and omits some of them. There are roughly 30,000 clones in the sample; around 92% occur only once, and less than 5% lies in the top ten. In its sample, this clone was seen a few times. No antigen is known for it. Sequencing used peripheral blood mononuclear cells, obtained before any cancer treatment. This receptor was identified in a woman aged 40-75 years with stage III lung adenocarcinoma.

CDR3: CATSPGDGYTF. For the CDR3, the DNA is TGTGCCACCAGTCCGGGTGATGGCTACACCTTC. The chain links TRBV15 to TRBJ1-2; D is uncertain. Between the trimmed V and J ends, which lost 6 bases and 6 bases, there was a span of 8 bases. The CDR3 loop spans 11 amino acids. Looked up from germline, CDR1 is LNHNV and CDR2 is YYDKDF (reference sequence).